The 23 T cell receptor beta chains below all came from one sample that was sequenced in a study of cytomegalovirus exposure and HLA in healthy donors. The PCR was carried out with 60 Vbeta primers and 13 Jbeta primers. Profiling relied on immunoSEQ multiplex PCR, and the TCRdb table lists in-frame clones only, not all of them. Its table records 150,000 to 200,000 clones. Sequences were obtained from PBMCs. The receptors here all came from a woman aged 18 to 35 in good health and CMV-seropositive.

The gene calls are TRBV5-4 and TRBJ2-5; 10 positions match TRBD2. V was pared by 1 base and J by 4 bases, with 4 bases of the junction left unmatched. Germline-derived CDR1 and CDR2 are SGHNT and YYREEE (reference sequence). CDR3 size: 15 residues. The CDR3 nucleotides read TGTGCCAGCAGCTTGACTAGCGGGGACGGAGAGACCCAGTACTTC. Protein: CASSLTSGDGETQYF.

The chain is built from TRBV5-3 and TRBJ1-4, with D perhaps matching TRBD1 (5 bases). TRBV5-3 is annotated as an ORF whose role is uncertain. V gave up 2 bases and J gave up 6 bases, with 17 bases separating them. The CDR3 loop spans 16 amino acids. CDR3 sequence (DNA): TGTGCCAGAAGCTTTTATGGGGATCAGGGCCATGAAAAACTGTTTTTT. This sequence encodes CARSFYGDQGHEKLFF.

V and J are TRBV4-2 and TRBJ1-4; 9 bases match TRBD1. Per the germline V gene, CDR1 is LGHNA and CDR2 is YNFKEQ. This CDR3 is built from 16 residues. The trim removed 4 bases at V and 8 bases at J, leaving 11 bases unmatched. In nucleotides, the CDR3 is TGTGCCAGCAGCCCTTCACCGGGACAGGGTGGGGAAAAACTGTTTTTT. Its translation: CASSPSPGQGGEKLFF.

The chain joins TRBV5-1 to TRBJ1-2; D might be TRBD1 (5 bases). Germline V gene data show CDR1 as SGHRS and CDR2 as YFSETQ. V was shortened by 0 bases and J by 4 bases, with 10 bases between the two germline ends. This CDR3 contains 14 residues. The CDR3 nucleotides read TGCGCCAGCAGCTTGGGTCAGGGTGTCTATGGCTACACCTTC. It yields the protein CASSLGQGVYGYTF.

The CDR3 nucleotides read TGTGCCAGCAGCAAAATTTGCCCAGACTATGGCTACACCTTC. Its protein is CASSKICPDYGYTF. The genes are TRBV21-1 and TRBJ1-2; no check of the table's D call, TRBD1, against the DNA was made. TRBV21-1 is a listed pseudogene. This CDR3 spans 14 amino acids.

The chain links TRBV5-1 to TRBJ2-3; the D is unclear. Germline V gene lookup returns CDR1 SGHRS and CDR2 YFSETQ. V was pared by 0 bases and J by 3 bases, with 8 bases between. This CDR3 contains 14 residues. Here the CDR3 reads CASSLAGWTDTQYF. The CDR3 region has the DNA TGCGCCAGCAGCTTGGCCGGGTGGACAGATACGCAGTATTTT.

The genes are TRBV10-2 and TRBJ1-1; a possible D gene is TRBD1 (5 bases). V was cut by 3 bases and J by 1 base, with 15 bases left in between. The CDR3 extends over 16 amino acids. Germline V lookup: CDR1 WSHSY, CDR2 SAAADI. CDR3 sequence: CASSDFQVGGNTEAFF. CDR3 nucleotide sequence: TGCGCCAGCAGTGATTTCCAGGTGGGGGGGAACACTGAAGCTTTCTTT.

The rearrangement links TRBV14 to TRBJ2-4, with 7 bases that match TRBD1. V trimming: 4 bases; J trimming: 5 bases; junction bases outside the gene matches: 5. From germline, CDR1 is SGHDN and CDR2 FVKESK. CDR3 length: 14 amino acids. The CDR3 sequence: CASSLPGTENIQYF. The CDR3 DNA is TGTGCCAGCAGCCTCCCCGGGACAGAAAACATTCAGTACTTC.

This rearrangement joins TRBV27 to TRBJ1-2; D is unclear. Trimming removed 5 bases at V and 8 bases at J, with 15 bases between. Germline V lookup: CDR1 MNHEY, CDR2 SMNVEV (reference sequence). This CDR3 contains 13 residues. CDR3 amino acids: CASSPNTYGGYTF. Here the CDR3 DNA reads TGTGCCAGCAGTCCCAACACATACGGGGGCTACACCTTC.

V gene TRBV7-9 combines with J gene TRBJ1-1; perhaps TRBD1 as D (6 bases). The ends were cut back, 8 bases at V and 0 bases at J, with 13 bases in the middle. This CDR3 region has 14 residues. From germline, CDR1 is SEHNR and CDR2 FQNEAQ (reference sequence). The CDR3 nucleotides are TGTGCCAGCTTCCGAACAGGGATGAACACTGAAGCTTTCTTT. Encoded protein: CASFRTGMNTEAFF.

The chain uses TRBV11-2 and TRBJ2-5, with TRBD2 matching over 7 bases. The J call is doubtful: the DNA matches TRBJ2-7 better. The CDR3 sequence is 15 residues long. Germline values: CDR1 SGHAT, CDR2 FQNNGV. The CDR3: CASSFHLAATYEQYF. The CDR3 DNA follows: TGTGCCAGCAGCTTCCATCTAGCGGCCACCTACGAGCAGTACTTC.

The chain joins TRBV5-6 to TRBJ1-2; weak D call: TRBD1 (5 bases). Trimming cost V 2 bases and J 2 bases, with 7 bases left between them. Germline CDR1 reads SGHDT; CDR2 reads YYEEEE. This CDR3 has 13 residues. CDR3 DNA sequence: TGTGCCAGCAGCTTTAGGGGAAACTATGGCTACACCTTC. Encoded protein: CASSFRGNYGYTF.

The V call is TRBV5-1, the J call TRBJ1-4; TRBD1 aligns across 10 bases. The CDR3 totals 14 residues. Trimming cost V 5 bases and J 8 bases; bases outside gene matches: 6. Germline assignment: CDR1 SGHRS and CDR2 YFSETQ. CDR3 sequence (DNA): TGCGCCAGCAGAGAGACAGGGGGCCGAGAAAAACTGTTTTTT. Residues: CASRETGGREKLFF.

The rearrangement links TRBV7-9 to TRBJ2-1; TRBD2 matches 10 bases. V shed 1 base and J 9 bases; nucleotides not matched to a gene: 9. CDR3 size: 16 residues. CDR1 is SEHNR, CDR2 FQNEAQ, per germline (reference sequence). The CDR3 here is CASSLGSAGGPSEQFF. The CDR3 DNA reads as TGTGCCAGCAGCTTAGGTTCAGCGGGGGGGCCTAGTGAGCAGTTCTTC.

This chain uses TRBV19 with TRBJ1-1, with TRBD1 identical over 8 bases. From germline, CDR1 is LNHDA and CDR2 SQIVND (reference sequence). The ends lost 6 bases at V and 1 base at J; junction bases unmatched: 4. The CDR3 runs to 14 residues. CDR3 DNA: TGTGCCAGTAGCCTACAGGGGGGGAACACTGAAGCTTTCTTT. Residues: CASSLQGGNTEAFF.

The chain links TRBV28 to TRBJ1-5, with D perhaps TRBD1 (5 bases). V lost 2 bases and J lost 4, with 15 bases in between. Germline values: CDR1 MDHEN, CDR2 SYDVKM. There are 16 residues in the CDR3. The CDR3 loop reads CASSLATGRANQPQHF. The CDR3 DNA follows: TGTGCCAGCAGTTTAGCGACGGGCAGGGCTAATCAGCCCCAGCATTTT.

This chain links TRBV27 with TRBJ1-5, with D possibly being TRBD1 (5 bases). Germline V CDR1 and CDR2: MNHEY, SMNVEV (reference sequence). The CDR3 is 14 amino acids. V was pared by 3 bases and J by 6 bases, with 12 bases between. CDR3 coding DNA: TGTGCCAGCAGTTTTGGGGGGGGAGGTCAGCCCCAGCATTTT. It is translated as CASSFGGGGQPQHF.

The chain has TRBV7-9 and TRBJ2-5, with D perhaps TRBD1 (6 bases). Trimming cost V 6 bases and J 7 bases, with 21 bases left between them. The germline gives CDR1 SEHNR, CDR2 FQNEAQ (reference sequence). The CDR3 sequence is 15 residues long. The CDR3 here is CASRDLGHAPGTQYF. CDR3 coding DNA: TGTGCCAGCAGAGATCTGGGACACGCGCCGGGGACCCAGTACTTC.

This chain connects TRBV28 to TRBJ1-5; no clear D. Germline V gene data show CDR1 as MDHEN and CDR2 as SYDVKM. Trimming pared 1 base from V and 1 base from J, leaving 11 bases between. The CDR3 covers 16 residues. Here the CDR3 reads CASSLLPPSSNQPQHF. The CDR3 DNA follows: TGTGCCAGCAGTTTATTACCACCTAGCAGCAATCAGCCCCAGCATTTT.

The chain links TRBV11-2 to TRBJ2-2; no reliable D call. Deletions cut 0 bases from V and 7 bases from J, with 9 bases between. Germline CDR1 reads SGHAT; CDR2 reads FQNNGV. The CDR3 runs 14 residues. CDR3 in DNA: TGTGCCAGCAGCTTAGATCTAGGCAGCGGGGAGCTGTTTTTT. Its translation: CASSLDLGSGELFF.

The chain couples TRBV5-4 to TRBJ2-1; 13 nucleotides align to TRBD2. Per germline, CDR1 SGHNT and CDR2 YYREEE (reference sequence). Trimming cost V 0 bases and J 10 bases; bases outside gene matches: 4. This CDR3 comprises 15 residues. CDR3: CASSLGGLAGKEQFF. In DNA form, the CDR3 reads TGTGCCAGCAGCTTGGGGGGACTAGCGGGAAAAGAGCAGTTCTTC.

V usage is TRBV30 and J usage is TRBJ1-5; perhaps TRBD1 as D (5 bases). Per the germline V gene, CDR1 is GTSNPN and CDR2 is SVGIG (reference sequence). The CDR3 runs to 15 residues. V was trimmed by 0 bases and J by 6 bases, leaving 15 bases between them. As DNA, the CDR3 is TGTGCCTGGAGTGTACAGGCAAAGAGATCTCAGCCCCAGCATTTT. Amino acids: CAWSVQAKRSQPQHF.

V and J are TRBV5-6 and TRBJ1-1; no firm D call. The CDR3 sequence is 11 residues long. V was pared by 2 bases and J by 8 bases, with 7 bases between. The germline V gene has CDR1 SGHDT and CDR2 YYEEEE. The CDR3 DNA sequence: TGTGCCAGCAGCTTCAAAGCAGAAGCTTTCTTT. It is translated as CASSFKAEAFF.